The 17 T cell receptor beta chains below all came from one sample that was sequenced in a study of cytomegalovirus exposure and HLA in healthy donors. Use of 60 Vbeta and 13 Jbeta primers characterized the PCR. The data were produced by immunoSEQ multiplex PCR, yet TCRdb's version contains in-frame clones alone and is incomplete. The profile shows about 140,000 clones, roughly 68% of them singletons. Sequencing was performed on PBMCs. These TCRs come from a man aged 25-45 years in good health and CMV-seropositive.

The chain joins TRBV14 to TRBJ1-5; 7 nucleotides match TRBD1. Germline V CDR1 and CDR2: SGHDN, FVKESK. V shed 1 base, J shed 0 bases, and the junction held 9 bases outside the gene matches. The CDR3 spans 18 residues. In DNA, the CDR3 is TGTGCCAGCAGCCAAGGCCGGGACAGAAAAAATAGCAATCAGCCCCAGCATTTT. Amino acid sequence: CASSQGRDRKNSNQPQHF.

The chain combines TRBV10-3 with TRBJ2-1, with TRBD1 matching over 10 bases. V shed 3 bases and J 16 bases; nucleotides not matched to a gene: 3. This CDR3 spans 11 amino acids. From germline, CDR1 is ENHRY and CDR2 SYGVKD. CDR3 DNA sequence: TGTGCCATCAGTGACCGGGACAGGGGTTTCTTC. Residues: CAISDRDRGFF.

The J gene is TRBJ1-2, the V gene TRBV27, with a tentative D call TRBD1 (5 bases). Germline V gene data show CDR1 as MNHEY and CDR2 as SMNVEV (reference sequence). V was trimmed by 2 bases and J by 2 bases, leaving 9 bases between them. CDR3 size: 14 residues. Here the CDR3 DNA reads TGTGCCAGCAGTTTACAGGGAGGGAACTATGGCTACACCTTC. Residues: CASSLQGGNYGYTF.

The chain carries TRBV5-4 and TRBJ2-1; no clear D gene. CDR3 length: 14 amino acids. In germline, CDR1 is SGHNT, CDR2 YYREEE (reference sequence). With 4 bases removed from V and 1 base from J, the gap between germline ends came to 9 bases. DNA for the CDR3: TGTGCCAGCAGCCCCGTTACTTCCTACAATGAGCAGTTCTTC. Its translation is CASSPVTSYNEQFF.

This chain connects TRBV4-2 to TRBJ2-5; no clear D. Matching the DNA end better, TRBJ2-7 makes the J call doubtful. Germline CDR1 LGHNA, CDR2 YNFKEQ. CDR3 size: 14 residues. CDR3 sequence (DNA): TGTGCCAGCAGCCAAGAAAGACAATTCTACGAGCAGTACTTC. This translates into CASSQERQFYEQYF.

The rearrangement joins TRBV11-1 to TRBJ2-2, with 13 positions matching TRBD2. There are 16 residues in the CDR3. The V gene end was trimmed by 6 bases and the J gene end by 5 bases; junction bases not matched to a gene: 6. Germline V lookup: CDR1 SGHAT, CDR2 FQDESV (reference sequence). The CDR3: CASSPRTSGSTGELFF. CDR3 coding DNA: TGTGCCAGCAGTCCCCGGACTAGCGGGAGTACCGGGGAGCTGTTTTTT.

The J gene is TRBJ2-5, the V gene TRBV29-1, with 7 bases lining up with TRBD2. The J call may not be correct, given that the DNA end is closer to TRBJ2-7. Germline-derived CDR1 and CDR2 are SQVTM and ANQGSEA. The CDR3 has 13 residues. CDR3 loop: CSVEVAGSYEQYF. The CDR3 DNA reads as TGCAGCGTTGAAGTAGCGGGCAGCTACGAGCAGTACTTC.

A remark on this clone: One end of the junction varies from germline; a read error may be responsible. V is TRBV7-9 and J is TRBJ2-7; D gene unclear. This CDR3 spans 13 amino acids. Germline V gene sequence: CDR1 SEHNR, CDR2 FQNEAQ (reference sequence). The CDR3 DNA reads TGTTCCAGCAGCCTTCCGCCGACATACGAGCAGTACTTC. Translated: CSSSLPPTYEQYF.

The chain links TRBV2 to TRBJ2-5; TRBD1 matches 8 bases. CDR1 is SNHLY and CDR2 is FYNNEI in the germline V gene. J lost 6 bases, V lost 5 bases, and 8 bases had no gene match. The CDR3 is 14 amino acids. This CDR3 reads CASSPRTGKQTQYF. For the CDR3, the DNA is TGTGCCAGCAGTCCGCGGACAGGGAAGCAGACCCAGTACTTC. The complete variable domain, with remaining parts taken from reference TRBV2 and TRBJ2-5, reads EPEVTQTPSHQVTQMGQEVILRCVPISNHLYFYWYRQILGQKVEFLVSFYNNEISEKSEIFDDQFSVERPDGSNFTLKIRSTKLEDSAMYFCASSPRTGKQTQYFGPGTRLLVL.

The chain joins TRBV10-1 to TRBJ2-3; TRBD2 matches at 8 bases. Trimming removed 8 bases from V and 4 bases from J; junction bases left unmatched: 8. The CDR3 is made up of 14 amino acids. Germline V gene data show CDR1 as WNHNN and CDR2 as SYGVQD (reference sequence). CDR3 sequence reads: CASRSGRAPDTQYF. CDR3 nucleotides: TGCGCCAGCCGCTCCGGGAGGGCCCCAGATACGCAGTATTTT.

The V and J genes are TRBV30 and TRBJ1-1, with D uncertain. V shed 4 bases and J shed 2 bases, with 17 bases lying between them. CDR1 is GTSNPN, CDR2 SVGIG, per germline (reference sequence). The CDR3 runs to 15 residues. The CDR3 reads CAWKTRSLINTEAFF. The CDR3 DNA follows: TGTGCCTGGAAGACGAGGTCACTCATAAACACTGAAGCTTTCTTT.

The chain carries TRBV5-1 and TRBJ1-6, with D uncertain. Deletions cut 0 bases from V and 6 bases from J, with 10 bases between. The CDR3 has 15 amino acids. Germline values: CDR1 SGHRS, CDR2 YFSETQ. CDR3 bases: TGCGCCAGCAGCTTGGATCAGGCGATTAATTCACCCCTCCACTTT. Translated: CASSLDQAINSPLHF.

This chain joins TRBV1 and TRBJ1-5; the table calls TRBD1, which could not be checked here. TRBV1 is listed as a pseudogene. The CDR3 contains 18 residues. The CDR3 region is CTSSQGGRRPVPNQPQHF. CDR3 bases: TGCACCAGCAGCCAAGGGGGGCGAAGACCGGTACCCAATCAGCCCCAGCATTTT.

The chain recombines TRBV4-1 with TRBJ2-3; D is uncertain. CDR1 is MGHRA and CDR2 is YSYEKL in the germline V gene. V was cut by 4 bases and J by 0 bases, with 11 bases left in between. The CDR3 extends over 15 amino acids. This CDR3 is CASSLRGQSTDTQYF. CDR3 in DNA: TGCGCCAGCAGCCTCAGAGGTCAGAGCACAGATACGCAGTATTTT.

This chain connects TRBV7-9 to TRBJ1-1; D not certain. This CDR3 spans 14 amino acids. Trimming cost V 1 base and J 1 base, with 7 bases left between them. Germline assignment: CDR1 SEHNR and CDR2 FQNEAQ (reference sequence). The CDR3 spells CASSLEHRNTEAFF. For the CDR3, the DNA is TGTGCCAGCAGCTTAGAACACAGGAACACTGAAGCTTTCTTT.

V is TRBV7-2 and J is TRBJ2-5, with 11 bases identical to TRBD2. Germline CDR1 SGHTA, CDR2 FQGNSA. With 0 bases clipped from V and 5 bases from J, the junction kept 8 bases outside the gene matches. This CDR3 spans 17 amino acids. This chain's CDR3 is CASSLAITSGSYETQYF. The CDR3 bases are TGTGCCAGCAGCTTAGCGATAACTAGCGGGAGTTATGAGACCCAGTACTTC.

This clone was counted only a few times. This chain links TRBV30 with TRBJ1-5; 7 nucleotides match TRBD1. Germline lookup yields CDR1 GTSNPN and CDR2 SVGIG (reference sequence). With V trimmed by 1 base and J by 6 bases, 12 bases remained unmatched. The CDR3 sequence is 16 residues long. The CDR3 region has the DNA TGTGCCTGGAGTGGGGGACAGCTTCCATGGGGTCAGCCCCAGCATTTT. Translating it yields CAWSGGQLPWGQPQHF.